This TCR beta chain was obtained from a study of cytotoxic CD8 clonotypes in ibrutinib-treated CLL. General study results and limits: At progression, clonality fell back toward baseline after rising at ibrutinib response. Contraction or stability on treatment characterized the public clonotypes, which were uncommon. Clonality measured at baseline exceeded age-matched healthy donors, tracking circulating CD8+ T-cell counts.

TCRdb's table, derived via immunoSEQ multiplex PCR, lists solely in-frame clones and lacks some. The repertoire holds some 120,000 clones, with about 50% as singletons. Germline CDR1 reads MGHDK; CDR2 reads SYGVNS. The CDR3 has 11 amino acids. V lost 8 bases to trimming and J lost 3 bases, with 8 bases between them. Cryopreserved PBMCs provided 2 to 2.5 micrograms of genomic DNA for the TCR beta libraries. With regard to this clone: The antigen is unknown.

This chain joins TRBV25-1 and TRBJ2-7; D might be TRBD1 (6 bases). This TCR was recovered from a human donor with chronic lymphocytic leukemia. The specimen was PBMCs, collected after 24 months of ibrutinib treatment. DNA for the CDR3: TGTGCCAGCGCCAGGGGCTACGAGCAGTACTTC. This translates into CASARGYEQYF.